These 4 T cell receptor beta chains were sequenced from one sample in a study of shared clonotypes between healthy human individuals. Data came from immunoSEQ multiplex PCR; TCRdb stores just in-frame clones and leaves some out. In the table there are approximately 2,000,000 clones, less than 95% of which are singletons. Sequencing was done on a sample of naive CD4+ T cells from PBMCs. Subset indicated: CD45RA+ positively selected. The receptors come from a man younger than 30 in good health. Some clones in this sample may be carry-over from other donors' samples.

This chain's CDR3 is CASSPPTASEQYF. The CDR3 DNA sequence: TGTGCCAGCTCACCACCGACAGCTAGCGAGCAGTACTTC. This rearrangement joins TRBV18 to TRBJ2-7; maybe TRBD1 (5 bases). The CDR3 has 13 residues. Looked up from germline, CDR1 is KGHSH and CDR2 is LQKENI. V gave up 0 bases and J gave up 6 bases, with 9 bases separating them.

The rearrangement links TRBV28 to TRBJ2-7; TRBD2 matches 14 bases. The V gene end was trimmed by 7 bases and the J gene end by 4 bases; junction bases not matched to a gene: 6. CDR3 size: 15 residues. Germline V lookup: CDR1 MDHEN, CDR2 SYDVKM. The CDR3 DNA reads as TGTGCCAGCACGGGACTAGCGGGAGAAAGTTACGAGCAGTACTTC. The encoded protein is CASTGLAGESYEQYF.

The chain links TRBV29-1 to TRBJ2-5; D is ambiguous. CDR3 size: 14 residues. V was shortened by 6 bases and J by 1 base, with 15 bases between the two germline ends. In germline, CDR1 is SQVTM, CDR2 ANQGSEA. CDR3 sequence: CSVRHDYSQETQYF. Written as DNA, the CDR3 is TGCAGCGTCCGACACGATTACAGCCAAGAGACCCAGTACTTC.

The chain links TRBV7-2 to TRBJ2-5; D uncertain. Germline CDR1 reads SGHTA; CDR2 reads FQGNSA. The CDR3 contains 13 residues. Trimming pared 2 bases from V and 5 bases from J, leaving 9 bases between. The CDR3 here is CASSLWSGETQYF. CDR3 sequence (DNA): TGTGCCAGCAGCTTATGGTCCGGGGAGACCCAGTACTTC.